The 9 T cell receptor beta chains below were found in one sample sequenced in a study of PD-L1 blockade in urothelial cancer. The table came from immunoSEQ multiplex PCR; TCRdb's copy has only in-frame clones and leaves some out. The sample has tens of thousands of clones; around nine tenths are singletons. This specimen consisted of PBMCs, obtained around atezolizumab (anti-PD-L1) treatment. These receptor sequences come from a man between 50 and 59 years old with urothelial cancer.

This chain joins TRBV9 and TRBJ2-1; 7 bases align to TRBD1. This CDR3 has 17 amino acids. Germline V gives CDR1 SGDLS, CDR2 YYNGEE. With 2 bases clipped from V and 3 bases from J, the junction kept 11 bases outside the gene matches. The CDR3: CASSVTLQGVYYNEQFF. Here the CDR3 DNA reads TGTGCCAGCAGCGTGACCCTTCAGGGGGTATACTACAATGAGCAGTTCTTC.

The CDR3 spells CASSWARGPTEAFF. The CDR3 DNA follows: TGTGCCAGCAGCTGGGCCAGGGGTCCGACTGAAGCTTTCTTT. The V gene is TRBV7-8, the J gene TRBJ1-1, with D possibly TRBD1 on 6 matching bases. V was cut by 4 bases and J by 5 bases, with 14 bases left in between. In germline, CDR1 is SGHVS, CDR2 FQNEAQ. The CDR3 spans 14 residues.

V and J are TRBV4-3 and TRBJ2-3, with 10 nucleotides matching TRBD2. This CDR3 is 16 amino acids long. CDR1 and CDR2 (germline): LGHNA, YSLEER. J was trimmed by 2 bases and V by 1 base; bases with no gene match: 3. The CDR3 region is CASSQVSGRVTDTQYF. The CDR3 DNA reads as TGCGCCAGCAGCCAAGTAAGCGGGAGGGTCACAGATACGCAGTATTTT.

This clone was seen a handful of times. This chain joins TRBV11-2 and TRBJ1-1; 9 bases fit TRBD1. Germline V lookup: CDR1 SGHAT, CDR2 FQNNGV. J was trimmed by 0 bases and V by 5 bases; bases with no gene match: 4. There are 15 residues in the CDR3. CDR3 nucleotides: TGTGCCAGCAGCACCGGACAGGGGATGAACACTGAAGCTTTCTTT. It yields the protein CASSTGQGMNTEAFF.

The chain uses TRBV5-4 and TRBJ2-3; maybe TRBD2 (6 bases). The germline V gene has CDR1 SGHNT and CDR2 YYREEE (reference sequence). The V gene lost 4 bases and the J gene lost 2 bases, with 17 bases spanning the gap. The CDR3 consists of 16 residues. This chain's CDR3 is CASSGRDGLNTDTQYF. The CDR3 nucleotides are TGTGCCAGCAGCGGGCGGGACGGATTAAACACAGATACGCAGTATTTT.

This clone was observed a few times. J is TRBJ2-5 and V is TRBV2; 9 bases are shared with TRBD1. J was trimmed by 5 bases and V by 6 bases; bases with no gene match: 7. CDR1 and CDR2 (germline): SNHLY, FYNNEI. The CDR3 totals 14 residues. CDR3 coding DNA: TGTGCCAGCAGGGGACAGGGTGAATGGGAGACCCAGTACTTC. Amino acids: CASRGQGEWETQYF. The entire variable domain, with the rest obtained from reference TRBV2 and TRBJ2-5, is as follows: EPEVTQTPSHQVTQMGQEVILRCVPISNHLYFYWYRQILGQKVEFLVSFYNNEISEKSEIFDDQFSVERPDGSNFTLKIRSTKLEDSAMYFCASRGQGEWETQYFGPGTRLLVL.

The chain joins TRBV19 to TRBJ2-7; TRBD2 might be the D (5 bases). Trimming cost V 4 bases and J 4 bases, with 11 bases left between them. Germline-derived CDR1 and CDR2 are LNHDA and SQIVND (reference sequence). This CDR3 comprises 13 residues. CDR3 in DNA: TGTGCCAGTAGTAAGGCCGGGGTTTACGAGCAGTACTTC. This sequence encodes CASSKAGVYEQYF.

The chain carries TRBV6-1 and TRBJ2-5; 10 positions match TRBD1. Germline CDR1 MNHNS, CDR2 SASEGT. The CDR3 has 13 residues. Trimming at V came to 5 bases and at J to 4 bases, leaving 1 base not matched to a gene. The CDR3 sequence: CASSWDRGETQYF. The CDR3 nucleotides read TGTGCCAGCAGTTGGGACAGGGGAGAGACCCAGTACTTC.

The genes are TRBV7-2 and TRBJ2-2, with D possibly matching TRBD2 (6 bases). Between the trimmed V and J ends, which lost 4 bases and 5 bases, there was a span of 17 bases. This CDR3 has 16 amino acids. CDR1 and CDR2 from the germline V gene are SGHTA and FQGNSA. The CDR3 nucleotides read TGTGCCAGCAGCTGGGGAGGTTCTGCTGGAACCGGGGAGCTGTTTTTT. Its protein is CASSWGGSAGTGELFF. Full variable domain (remainder filled in from reference TRBV7-2 and TRBJ2-2): GAGVSQSPSNKVTEKGKDVELRCDPISGHTALYWYRQSLGQGLEFLIYFQGNSAPDKSGLPSDRFSAERTGGSVSTLTIQRTQQEDSAVYLCASSWGGSAGTGELFFGEGSRLTVL.